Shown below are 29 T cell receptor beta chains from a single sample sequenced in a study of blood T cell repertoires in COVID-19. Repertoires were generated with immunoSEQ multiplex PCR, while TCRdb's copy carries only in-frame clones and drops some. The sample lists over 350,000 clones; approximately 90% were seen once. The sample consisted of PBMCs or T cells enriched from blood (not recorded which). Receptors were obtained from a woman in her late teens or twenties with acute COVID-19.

CDR3 sequence: CASSIGQAMGYEQYF. The DNA for the CDR3 is TGCGCCAGCAGCATAGGACAGGCAATGGGTTACGAGCAGTACTTC. The chain is built from TRBV5-1 and TRBJ2-7; 7 bases agree with TRBD1. After removal of 4 bases from V and 4 bases from J, the junction contained 11 bases not matched to a gene. Looked up from germline, CDR1 is SGHRS and CDR2 is YFSETQ. The CDR3 sequence is 15 residues long.

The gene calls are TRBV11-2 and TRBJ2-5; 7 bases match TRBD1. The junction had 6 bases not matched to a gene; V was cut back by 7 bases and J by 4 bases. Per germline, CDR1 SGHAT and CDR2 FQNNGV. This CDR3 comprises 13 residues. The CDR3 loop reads CASIQHRGETQYF. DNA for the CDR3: TGTGCCAGCATACAACACAGGGGAGAGACCCAGTACTTC.

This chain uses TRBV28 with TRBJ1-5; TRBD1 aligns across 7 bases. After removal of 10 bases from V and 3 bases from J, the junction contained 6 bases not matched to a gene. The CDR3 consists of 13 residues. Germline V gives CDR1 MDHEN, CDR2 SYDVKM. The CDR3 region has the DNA TGTGCCATAGGGACAGCAGACAATCAGCCCCAGCATTTT. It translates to CAIGTADNQPQHF. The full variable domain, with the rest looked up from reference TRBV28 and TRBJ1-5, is DVKVTQSSRYLVKRTGEKVFLECVQDMDHENMFWYRQDPGLGLRLIYFSYDVKMKEKGDIPEGYSVSREKKERFSLILESASTNQTSMYLCAIGTADNQPQHFGDGTRLSIL.

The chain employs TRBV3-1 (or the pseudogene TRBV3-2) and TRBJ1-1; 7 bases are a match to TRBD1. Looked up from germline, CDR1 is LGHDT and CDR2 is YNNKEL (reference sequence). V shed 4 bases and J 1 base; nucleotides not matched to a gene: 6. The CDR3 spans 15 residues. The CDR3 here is CASSPTGAENTEAFF. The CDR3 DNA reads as TGTGCCAGCAGCCCAACAGGGGCGGAGAACACTGAAGCTTTCTTT.

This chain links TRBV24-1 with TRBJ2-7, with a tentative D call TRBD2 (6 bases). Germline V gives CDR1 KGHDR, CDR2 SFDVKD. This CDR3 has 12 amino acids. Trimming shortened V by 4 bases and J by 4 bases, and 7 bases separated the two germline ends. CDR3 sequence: CATSEEGYEQYF. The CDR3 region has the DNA TGTGCCACCAGTGAGGAGGGTTACGAGCAGTACTTC.

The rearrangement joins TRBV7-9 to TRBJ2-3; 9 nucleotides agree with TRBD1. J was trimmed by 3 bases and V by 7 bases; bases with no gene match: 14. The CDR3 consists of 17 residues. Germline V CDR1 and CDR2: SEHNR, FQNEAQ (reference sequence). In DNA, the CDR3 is TGTGCCAGCACCCAACCCCTGGACAGGGGCAGTACAGATACGCAGTATTTT. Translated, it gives CASTQPLDRGSTDTQYF.

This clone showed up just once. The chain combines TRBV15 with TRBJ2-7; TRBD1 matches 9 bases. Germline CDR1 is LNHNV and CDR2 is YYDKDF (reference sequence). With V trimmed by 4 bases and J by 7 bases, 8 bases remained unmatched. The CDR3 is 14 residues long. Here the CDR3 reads CATSTETGGREQYF. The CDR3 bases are TGTGCCACCAGCACGGAGACAGGGGGTAGGGAGCAGTACTTC.

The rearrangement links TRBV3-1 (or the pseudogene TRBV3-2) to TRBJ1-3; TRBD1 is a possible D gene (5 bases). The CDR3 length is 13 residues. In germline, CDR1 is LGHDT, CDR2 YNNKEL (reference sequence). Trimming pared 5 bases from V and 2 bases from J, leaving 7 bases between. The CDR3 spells CASSDSAGNTIYF. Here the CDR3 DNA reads TGTGCCAGCAGCGACAGTGCTGGAAACACCATATATTTT.

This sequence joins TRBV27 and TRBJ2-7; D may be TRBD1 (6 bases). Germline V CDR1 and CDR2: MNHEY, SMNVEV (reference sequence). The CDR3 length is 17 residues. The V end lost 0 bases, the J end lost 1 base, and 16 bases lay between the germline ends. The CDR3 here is CASSLSVGRGRSYEQYF. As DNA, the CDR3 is TGTGCCAGCAGTTTATCGGTTGGCAGGGGCCGATCCTACGAGCAGTACTTC.

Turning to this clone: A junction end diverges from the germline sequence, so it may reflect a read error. The chain's CDR3 is CASSSTGAVAF. Written as DNA, the CDR3 is TGTGCCAGCAGTTCGACAGGGGCGGTGGCGTTT. V is TRBV6-2 or TRBV6-3 and J is TRBJ1-6; TRBD1 matches 8 bases. Germline CDR1 is MNHEY and CDR2 is SVGEGT. This CDR3 is 11 amino acids long.

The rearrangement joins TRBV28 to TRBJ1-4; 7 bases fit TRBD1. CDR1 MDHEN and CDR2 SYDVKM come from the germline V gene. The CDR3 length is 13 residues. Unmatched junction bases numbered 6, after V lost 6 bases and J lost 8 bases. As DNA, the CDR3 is TGTGCCAGCAGCCACAGGGGTTCGGAAAAACTGTTTTTT. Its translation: CASSHRGSEKLFF.

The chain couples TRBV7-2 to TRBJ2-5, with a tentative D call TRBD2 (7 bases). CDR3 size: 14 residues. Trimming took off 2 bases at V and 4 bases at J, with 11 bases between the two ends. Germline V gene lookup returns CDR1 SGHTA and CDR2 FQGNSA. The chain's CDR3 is CASSLQRGGETQYF. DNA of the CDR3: TGTGCCAGCAGCTTACAGAGGGGGGGAGAGACCCAGTACTTC.

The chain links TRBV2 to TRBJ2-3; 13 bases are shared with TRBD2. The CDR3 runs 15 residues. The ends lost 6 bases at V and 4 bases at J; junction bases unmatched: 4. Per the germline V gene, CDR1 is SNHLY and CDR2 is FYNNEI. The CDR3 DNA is TGTGCCAGCAGAGCCGGACTAGCGGGAGCAGATACGCAGTATTTT. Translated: CASRAGLAGADTQYF.

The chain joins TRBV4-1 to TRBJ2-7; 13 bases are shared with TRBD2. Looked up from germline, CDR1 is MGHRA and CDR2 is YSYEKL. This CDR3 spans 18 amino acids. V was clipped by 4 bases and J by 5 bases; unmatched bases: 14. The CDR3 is CASSPTTGPGLAGHEQYF. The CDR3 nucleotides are TGCGCCAGCAGCCCTACGACAGGACCGGGACTAGCGGGACACGAGCAGTACTTC.

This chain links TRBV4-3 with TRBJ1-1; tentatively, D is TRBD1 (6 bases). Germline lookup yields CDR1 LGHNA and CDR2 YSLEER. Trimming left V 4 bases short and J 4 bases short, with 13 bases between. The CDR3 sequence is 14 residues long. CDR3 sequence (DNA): TGCGCCAGCAGCCTACGATCGACAGGCACTGAAGCTTTCTTT. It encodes CASSLRSTGTEAFF.

CDR3 amino acids: CASSPVGGGDEQYF. CDR3 coding DNA: TGTGCCAGCAGTCCCGTTGGGGGAGGGGACGAGCAGTACTTC. This chain joins TRBV28 and TRBJ2-7; 7 nucleotides line up with TRBD2. The CDR3 is made up of 14 amino acids. Germline V gene sequence: CDR1 MDHEN, CDR2 SYDVKM. V shed 5 bases and J 5 bases; nucleotides not matched to a gene: 9.

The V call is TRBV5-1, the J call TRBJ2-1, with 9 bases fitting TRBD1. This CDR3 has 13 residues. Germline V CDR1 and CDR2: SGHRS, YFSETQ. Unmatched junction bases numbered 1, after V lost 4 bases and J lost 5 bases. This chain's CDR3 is CASSNRGHNEQFF. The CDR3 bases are TGCGCCAGCAGCAACAGGGGGCACAATGAGCAGTTCTTC.

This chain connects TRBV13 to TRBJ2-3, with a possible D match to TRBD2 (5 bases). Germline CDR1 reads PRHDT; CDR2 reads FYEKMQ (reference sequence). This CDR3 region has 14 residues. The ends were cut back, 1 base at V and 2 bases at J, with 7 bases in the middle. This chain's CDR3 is CASSLERNTDTQYF. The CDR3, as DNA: TGTGCCAGCAGCTTAGAGCGGAACACAGATACGCAGTATTTT.

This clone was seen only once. CDR3 amino acids: CASSWADRDSYEQYF. The CDR3 DNA follows: TGTGCCAGCAGTTGGGCGGATCGGGACTCCTACGAGCAGTACTTC. V is TRBV6-6 and J is TRBJ2-7; weak D call: TRBD2 (5 bases). In germline, CDR1 is MNHNY, CDR2 SVGAGI (reference sequence). This CDR3 contains 15 residues. V was pared by 4 bases and J by 0 bases, with 13 bases between.

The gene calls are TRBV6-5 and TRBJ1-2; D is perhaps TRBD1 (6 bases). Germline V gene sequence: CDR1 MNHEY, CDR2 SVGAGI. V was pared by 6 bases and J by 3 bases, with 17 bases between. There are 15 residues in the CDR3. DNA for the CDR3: TGTGCCAGCAGGGTCAACCGGGACACCCACTATGGCTACACCTTC. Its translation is CASRVNRDTHYGYTF.

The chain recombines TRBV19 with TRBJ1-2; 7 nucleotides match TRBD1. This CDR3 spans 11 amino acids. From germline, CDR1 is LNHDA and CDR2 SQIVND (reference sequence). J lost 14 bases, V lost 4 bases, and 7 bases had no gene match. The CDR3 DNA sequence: TGTGCCAGTAGTAAAGGACAGGTATTGACCTTC. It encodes CASSKGQVLTF.

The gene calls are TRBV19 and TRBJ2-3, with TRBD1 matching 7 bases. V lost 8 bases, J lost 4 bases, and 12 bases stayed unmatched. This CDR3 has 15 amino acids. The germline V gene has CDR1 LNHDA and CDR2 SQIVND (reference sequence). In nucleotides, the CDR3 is TGTGCCAGTCGTCGGGCAGGGGGAGAGGCAGATACGCAGTATTTT. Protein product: CASRRAGGEADTQYF.

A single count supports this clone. This chain's CDR3 is CASSTKQGGTEAFF. The CDR3 region has the DNA TGTGCCAGCAGCACTAAACAGGGTGGCACTGAAGCTTTCTTT. The rearrangement uses TRBV9 and TRBJ1-1; D possibly corresponds to TRBD1 (6 bases). There are 14 residues in the CDR3. V lost 4 bases and J lost 4, with 14 bases in between. Germline CDR1 is SGDLS and CDR2 is YYNGEE. Complete variable domain (other parts from reference TRBV9 and TRBJ1-1): DSGVTQTPKHLITATGQRVTLRCSPRSGDLSVYWYQQSLDQGLQFLIQYYNGEERAKGNILERFSAQQFPDLHSELNLSSLELGDSALYFCASSTKQGGTEAFFGQGTRLTVV.

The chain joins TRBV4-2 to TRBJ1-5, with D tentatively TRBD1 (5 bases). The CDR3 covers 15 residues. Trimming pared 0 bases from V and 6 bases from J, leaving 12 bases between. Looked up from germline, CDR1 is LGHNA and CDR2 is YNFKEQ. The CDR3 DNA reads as TGTGCCAGCAGCCAAGAGATAAAGGGGCGTCAGCCCCAGCATTTT. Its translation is CASSQEIKGRQPQHF.

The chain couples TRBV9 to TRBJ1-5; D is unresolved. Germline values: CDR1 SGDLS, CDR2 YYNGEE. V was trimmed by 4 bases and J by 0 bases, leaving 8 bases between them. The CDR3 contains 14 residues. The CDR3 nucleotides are TGTGCCAGCAGCTCAGAATATAGCAATCAGCCCCAGCATTTT. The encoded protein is CASSSEYSNQPQHF. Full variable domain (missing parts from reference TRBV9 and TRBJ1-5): DSGVTQTPKHLITATGQRVTLRCSPRSGDLSVYWYQQSLDQGLQFLIQYYNGEERAKGNILERFSAQQFPDLHSELNLSSLELGDSALYFCASSSEYSNQPQHFGDGTRLSIL.

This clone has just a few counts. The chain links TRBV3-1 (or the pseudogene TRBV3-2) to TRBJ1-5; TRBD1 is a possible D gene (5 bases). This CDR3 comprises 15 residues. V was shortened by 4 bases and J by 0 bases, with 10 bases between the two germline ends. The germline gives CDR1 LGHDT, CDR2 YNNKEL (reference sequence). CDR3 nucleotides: TGTGCCAGCAGCCCGGACACCTATAGCAATCAGCCCCAGCATTTT. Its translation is CASSPDTYSNQPQHF.

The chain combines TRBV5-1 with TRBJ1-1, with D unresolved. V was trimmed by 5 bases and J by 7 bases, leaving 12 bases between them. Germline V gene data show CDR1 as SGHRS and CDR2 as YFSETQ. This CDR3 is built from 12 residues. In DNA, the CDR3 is TGCGCCAGCAGGGAGCCTTCGGGTGAAGCTTTCTTT. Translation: CASREPSGEAFF.

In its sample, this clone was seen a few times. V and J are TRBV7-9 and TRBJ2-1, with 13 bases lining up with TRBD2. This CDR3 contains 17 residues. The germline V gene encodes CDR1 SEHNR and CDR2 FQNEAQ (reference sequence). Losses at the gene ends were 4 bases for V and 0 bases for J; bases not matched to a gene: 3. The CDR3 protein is CASSSRTSGGSYNEQFF. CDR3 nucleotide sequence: TGTGCCAGCAGCTCAAGGACTAGCGGGGGCTCCTACAATGAGCAGTTCTTC.

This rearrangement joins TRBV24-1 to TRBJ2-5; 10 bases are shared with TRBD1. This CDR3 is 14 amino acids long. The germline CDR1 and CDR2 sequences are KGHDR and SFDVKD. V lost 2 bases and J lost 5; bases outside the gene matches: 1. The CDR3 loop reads CATSDSGQGETQYF. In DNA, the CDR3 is TGTGCCACCAGTGATTCGGGACAGGGGGAGACCCAGTACTTC.